This is a list of T cell receptor beta chains from one sample in a study of T cell responses to AZD1222 COVID-19 vaccine. Only in-frame clones appear in the TCRdb table, and some are missing; sequencing was by immunoSEQ multiplex PCR. The table records roughly 150,000 clones, roughly 92% of them present only once. Sequencing was performed on peripheral blood, taken on day 0 of AZD1222 vaccination. The receptors derive from an adult in good health. The CDR3 runs from the conserved cysteine through the conserved F or W. The D gene is left open where the match is weak. A clone size is listed for some rows: how often the clone was seen (once, few, many), or a class if it is expanded.

>TRBD2|TRBV5-4|15|TRBJ2-7|.
TGTGCCAGCAGCCCTAGCGGAACGACCTCCTACGAGCAGTACTTC
CASSPSGTTSYEQYF
>TRBD2|TRBV4-2|14|TRBJ2-7|.
TGTGCCAGCAGCTTCCGACTAGCGGGATACGAGCAGTACTTC
CASSFRLAGYEQYF
>.|TRBV28|15|TRBJ2-1|.
TGTGCCAGCAGTTTTTGGGGGGCTCTTGACAATGAGCAGTTCTTC
CASSFWGALDNEQFF
>TRBD1|TRBV29-1|16|TRBJ1-2|.
TGCAGCGCAGAGGGACAGGGGGACACATTAGCCTATGGCTACACCTTC
CSAEGQGDTLAYGYTF
>TRBD2|TRBV5-5|16|TRBJ2-7|.
TGTGCCAGCAGCTTGGCCAGGCTAGCGGGAGGCTACGAGCAGTACTTC
CASSLARLAGGYEQYF
>TRBD1|TRBV6-2/TRBV6-3|15|TRBJ2-2|.
TGTGCCAGCAGCCCAGGTGACAGGGAAACCGGGGAGCTGTTTTTT
CASSPGDRETGELFF
>.|TRBV4-2|13|TRBJ1-5|.
TGTGCCAGCAGCCAAGTTCCAGATCAGCCCCAGCATTTT
CASSQVPDQPQHF
>TRBD2|TRBV6-2/TRBV6-3|17|TRBJ2-7|.
TGTGCCAGCAGTTACTCGAGACTAGCGGGAGGTACCTACGAGCAGTACTTC
CASSYSRLAGGTYEQYF
>.|TRBV6-6|14|TRBJ1-1|.
TGTGCCAGCAGTTACCCCCGGCAGAACACTGAAGCTTTCTTT
CASSYPRQNTEAFF
>.|TRBV28|12|TRBJ1-2|.
TGTGCCAGCGGGAGGGGGGAGTATGGCTACACCTTC
CASGRGEYGYTF
>TRBD2|TRBV7-7|17|TRBJ2-1|.
TGTGCTAGCAGCCCGGGACTAGCGGGAGCTACCTACAATGAGCAGTTCTTC
CASSPGLAGATYNEQFF
>.|TRBV11-2|12|TRBJ1-1|.
TGTGCCAGCTCGGCCGGTCTGATGGAAGCTTTCTTT
CASSAGLMEAFF
>.|TRBV19|15|TRBJ1-4|once
TGTGCCAGTAGTATAGCACAGGGCGGGAATGAAAAACTGTTTTTT
CASSIAQGGNEKLFF
>.|TRBV5-1|14|TRBJ1-4|.
TGCGCCAGCAGCTTGGGGCAGGGTAATGAAAAACTGTTTTTT
CASSLGQGNEKLFF
>.|TRBV7-2|11|TRBJ1-2|.
TGTGCCAGCAGCTTCGGCTATGGCTACACCTTC
CASSFGYGYTF
>.|TRBV6-5|15|TRBJ1-4|.
TGTGCCAGCAGTTACGGCGACAGCCAACCTGAAAAACTGTTTTTT
CASSYGDSQPEKLFF
>TRBD2|TRBV28|17|TRBJ2-7|.
TGTGCCAGCAGTCCCGGGACTAGCGGGAGTAACGCCTACGAGCAGTACTTC
CASSPGTSGSNAYEQYF
>TRBD2|TRBV5-1|16|TRBJ2-1|once
TGCGCCAGCAGCCGTTCCGGAGCGGGAGTTGAGAATGAGCAGTTCTTC
CASSRSGAGVENEQFF
>.|TRBV28|14|TRBJ1-5|.
TGTGCCAGCAGCTCGAACAGGGTATATCAGCCCCAGCATTTT
CASSSNRVYQPQHF
>.|TRBV10-1|16|TRBJ1-1|.
TGCGCCAGCACACTGCCACCGGGACATTTGAACACTGAAGCTTTCTTT
CASTLPPGHLNTEAFF
>TRBD1|TRBV30|14|TRBJ1-4|.
TGTGCCTCCTCCCCGGACAGGGGGAGAGGAAAACTGTTTTTT
CASSPDRGRGKLFF
>.|TRBV25-1|16|TRBJ2-2|.
TGTGCCAGCAGTGAATATCAGGGCGGTAATAGCGGGGAGCTGTTTTTT
CASSEYQGGNSGELFF
>.|TRBV7-8|13|TRBJ1-1|.
TGTGCCAGCAGCCCGACCGGGTGGACTGAAGCTTTCTTT
CASSPTGWTEAFF
>.|TRBV28|13|TRBJ1-1|.
TGTGCCAGCAGTCGACTCACGAACACTGAAGCTTTCTTT
CASSRLTNTEAFF
>TRBD1|TRBV6-5|15|TRBJ1-5|.
TGTGCCAGCAGTTATCCCGGGACAGGGGGCGAGCCCCAGCATTTT
CASSYPGTGGEPQHF
>TRBD1|TRBV4-1|18|TRBJ1-1|.
TGCGCCAGCAGCCCAAATACAGCCGGGACAGGGGTGAACACTGAAGCTTTCTTT
CASSPNTAGTGVNTEAFF
>TRBD1|TRBV5-6|14|TRBJ1-2|.
TGTGCCAGCATCCGACAACCGACAGGGTATGGCTACACCTTC
CASIRQPTGYGYTF
>.|TRBV30|15|TRBJ1-3|.
TGTGCCTGGAGTACCCGCAGGACCTCTGGAAACACCATATATTTT
CAWSTRRTSGNTIYF
>.|TRBV2|17|TRBJ1-6|.
TGTGCCAGCAGTGAAGGCCACCCGAGCTCCTATAATTCACCCCTCCACTTT
CASSEGHPSSYNSPLHF
>.|TRBV28|14|TRBJ1-5|.
TGTGCCAGCAGTTTGGTAGGCCGAGAGGGGCCCCAGCATTTT
CASSLVGREGPQHF
>.|TRBV6-5|14|TRBJ1-4|.
TGTGCCAGCAGTACGGTATCCATTGGTGAAAAACTGTTTTTT
CASSTVSIGEKLFF
>.|TRBV19|12|TRBJ1-6|once
TGTGCCAGCACAACCAATAATTCACCCCTCCACTTT
CASTTNNSPLHF
>.|TRBV3-1/TRBV3-2|14|TRBJ1-1|.
TGTGCCAGCAGCCAAGGGAAACAGGGATACCGAGCTTTCTTT
CASSQGKQGYRAFF
>.|TRBV3-1/TRBV3-2|15|TRBJ1-5|.
TGTGCCAGCAGCCTGGGGGGGTTTGGCAATCAGCCCCAGCATTTT
CASSLGGFGNQPQHF
>.|TRBV6-5|14|TRBJ2-7|.
TGTGCCAGCATTGCGGCGGGACGGGCGAACGAGCAGTACTTC
CASIAAGRANEQYF
>.|TRBV6-4|15|TRBJ2-3|.
TGTGCCAGCAGTGACTCAAGCCAGGGCGCAGATACGCAGTATTTT
CASSDSSQGADTQYF
>TRBD2|TRBV28|18|TRBJ2-5|.
TGTGCCAGCAGTTCTCACCCCCGGGGGGGAGCTCTGGGAGAGACCCAGTACTTC
CASSSHPRGGALGETQYF
>.|TRBV4-1|13|TRBJ2-2|.
TGCGCCAGCAGTTCAACGGGTGTGGGGGAGCTGTTTTTT
CASSSTGVGELFF
>.|TRBV5-6|12|TRBJ2-1|.
TGTGCCAGCAGCGGGGGGCCGGGTGAGCAGTTCTTC
CASSGGPGEQFF
>.|TRBV11-2|14|TRBJ1-2|once
TGTGCCAGCAGCTTAGTACTAGCGGGGGACGGCTACACCTTC
CASSLVLAGDGYTF
>.|TRBV2|16|TRBJ2-2|.
TGTGCCAGCAGTGAAGCGGGCAGCGACAACACCGGGGAGCTGTTTTTT
CASSEAGSDNTGELFF
>TRBD1|TRBV5-4|16|TRBJ1-2|.
TGTGCCAGCAACCCCCCTAAAAGGGGGCTCGGCTATGGCTACACCTTC
CASNPPKRGLGYGYTF
>TRBD2|TRBV6-6|15|TRBJ2-5|.
TGTGCCAGCAGTTCCCCAGGGGGACTAGCGGGGACCCAGTACTTC
CASSSPGGLAGTQYF
>.|TRBV7-2|15|TRBJ1-1|once
TGTGCCAGCAGCTTATCGGCGAATTTTAACACTGAAGCTTTCTTT
CASSLSANFNTEAFF
>TRBD2|TRBV28|17|TRBJ2-1|.
TGTGCCAGCAGTTTAGGGACTAGCGGGAGGATCTACAATGAGCAGTTCTTC
CASSLGTSGRIYNEQFF
>.|TRBV18|16|TRBJ2-7|.
TGTGCCAGCTCATCAGGTTTCTTAGGGAGCTCCTACGAGCAGTACTTC
CASSSGFLGSSYEQYF
>.|TRBV28|13|TRBJ1-2|.
TGTGCCAGCAGTTCATCCGGGCTTGGAGGCTACACCTTC
CASSSSGLGGYTF
>.|TRBV29-1|13|TRBJ1-1|few
TGCAGCGGTCGACGGGGGGAAAACACTGAAGCTTTCTTT
CSGRRGENTEAFF
>TRBD1|TRBV28|13|TRBJ2-1|.
TGTGCCAGCCACTTGGGGGAGGGACAGGGGCAGTTCTTC
CASHLGEGQGQFF
>.|TRBV7-9|12|TRBJ1-5|.
TGTGCCAGCAGCACTTTGGGTCAGCCCCAGCATTTT
CASSTLGQPQHF
>TRBD2|TRBV14|15|TRBJ2-7|few
TGTGCCAGCAGCAAACGACTAGCGGGGGCCTACGAGCAGTACTTC
CASSKRLAGAYEQYF
>TRBD1|TRBV7-8|16|TRBJ2-2|.
TGTGCCAGCAGCTCGGGACAGGGGTCGAACACCGGGGAGCTGTTTTTT
CASSSGQGSNTGELFF
>.|TRBV30|14|TRBJ1-5|.
TGTGCCTGGAGTTCAGGTCCAAGCAATCAGCCCCAGCATTTT
CAWSSGPSNQPQHF
>.|TRBV27|15|TRBJ1-1|.
TGTGCCAGCAGTTTATCGGCAGGTCGGAACACTGAAGCTTTCTTT
CASSLSAGRNTEAFF
>.|TRBV7-2|14|TRBJ1-2|.
TGTGCCAGCAGCTTGACGGGAGTAAACTATGGCTACACCTTC
CASSLTGVNYGYTF
>.|TRBV28|16|TRBJ2-1|.
TGTGCCAGCAGTTCCGGGACGATTAGCTCCTACAATGAGCAGTTCTTC
CASSSGTISSYNEQFF